The 10 T cell receptor beta chains presented below share a single source sample, sequenced in a study of human T cells and chemical hapten exposure (TCRdb year 2021). The time point label on this specimen signifies: patch test 2, 6 weeks after DPC sensitization. What this sample's treatment or condition label stands for: therapeutic diphenylcyclopropenone sensitization with weekly scalp DPC. Receptor amplification or capture employed RACE. TCRdb shows the sequencer as NextSeq 500. The public reads were quality trimmed at Q25 with fastp and then assembled into clones with MiXCR by TCRdb, keeping productive beta chains. Each entry is one CDR3 protein sequence, shown with its most common DNA and genes. Recorded for this sample are 65,000 to 95,000 distinct CDR3 sequences; 6.6% of them occurred a single time. The top ten clones comprise about 1.5% of the sample. This material consisted of whole blood, taken in connection with sensitization to the hapten diphenylcyclopropenone (DPC). These receptors originate from a woman aged 25-40 years with alopecia areata. Some clones in this sample may be carry-over from other donors' samples.

This clonotype was recorded many times. This rearrangement joins TRBV6-5 to TRBJ1-2; D is unclear. This CDR3 has 16 residues. The V end lost 3 bases, the J end lost 6 bases, and 20 bases lay between the germline ends. CDR1 is MNHEY and CDR2 is SVGAGI in the germline V gene. The CDR3 loop reads CASSYDLQSVVNGYTF. The CDR3 DNA sequence: TGTGCCAGCAGTTATGATTTGCAGTCCGTAGTGAATGGCTACACCTTC.

This clonotype was counted a few times. The V call is TRBV7-9, the J call TRBJ2-7; D is perhaps TRBD2 (5 bases). Germline values: CDR1 SEHNR, CDR2 FQNEAQ (reference sequence). The V and J ends lost 4 bases and 11 bases respectively, with 15 bases between them. This CDR3 comprises 12 residues. As DNA, the CDR3 is TGTGCCAGCAGCTCGCCCCAGACGGAGGAGTACTTC. Translation gives CASSSPQTEEYF.

The chain carries TRBV7-8 and TRBJ1-6; 9 bases fit TRBD1. The CDR3 has 16 residues. From germline, CDR1 is SGHVS and CDR2 FQNEAQ. Unmatched junction bases numbered 9, after V lost 3 bases and J lost 9 bases. The CDR3 coding sequence is TGTGCCAGCAGCTTCGCCGCCGGGACAGGGTCTTCACCCCTCCACTTT. It translates to CASSFAAGTGSSPLHF.

As regards this clonotype: The CDR3 does not end in the conserved phenylalanine or tryptophan, so this is likely a read error. The chain uses TRBV7-4 and TRBJ2-7, with D perhaps matching TRBD1 (6 bases). V was shortened by 8 bases and J by 2 bases, with 13 bases between the two germline ends. The CDR3 spans 13 residues. The germline V gene encodes CDR1 SGHVT and CDR2 SQSDAQ. The CDR3 DNA reads TGTGCCAGCCCCACAACAGGGACCTACGAGCAGTACTAC. Protein product: CASPTTGTYEQYY.

The chain combines TRBV9 with TRBJ1-2; D gene uncertain. The V end lost 0 bases, the J end lost 4 bases, and 13 bases lay between the germline ends. The CDR3 consists of 15 residues. Germline V gene sequence: CDR1 SGDLS, CDR2 YYNGEE. For the CDR3, the DNA is TGTGCCAGCAGCGTAGCAGCTACGATGAGCTATGGCTACACCTTC. It yields the protein CASSVAATMSYGYTF. The variable domain in full, with the rest retrieved from reference TRBV9 and TRBJ1-2, is DSGVTQTPKHLITATGQRVTLRCSPRSGDLSVYWYQQSLDQGLQFLIQYYNGEERAKGNILERFSAQQFPDLHSELNLSSLELGDSALYFCASSVAATMSYGYTFGSGTRLTVV.

This clonotype was recorded at least ten times. V is TRBV27 and J is TRBJ1-3; D gene uncertain. The CDR3 is 16 residues long. With 0 bases removed from V and 0 bases from J, the gap between germline ends came to 9 bases. In germline, CDR1 is MNHEY, CDR2 SMNVEV (reference sequence). CDR3 residues: CASSLSPESSGNTIYF. CDR3 coding DNA: TGTGCCAGCAGTTTATCTCCGGAAAGCTCTGGAAACACCATATATTTT.

This clonotype occurred many times. The chain carries TRBV20-1 and TRBJ2-7; TRBD1 aligns across 9 bases. V was clipped by 7 bases and J by 1 base; unmatched bases: 11. Germline V lookup: CDR1 DFQATT, CDR2 SNEGSKA (reference sequence). The length of the CDR3 is 15 residues. CDR3 DNA: TGCAGTGTCCCCATCCCGGACAGGGGTTCCTACGAGCAGTACTTC. Its protein is CSVPIPDRGSYEQYF.

The chain joins TRBV21-1 to TRBJ1-5. TRBV21-1 is termed a pseudogene. CDR3 length: 14 residues. CDR3 loop: CASSNRLLNQPQHF. CDR3 DNA: TGTGCCAGCAGCAACAGACTGCTCAATCAGCCCCAGCATTTT.

This clonotype was detected many times. This CDR3 reads CASSQARTGGSYNEQFF. The CDR3 coding sequence is TGCGCCAGCAGCCAGGCTCGGACAGGGGGGTCCTACAATGAGCAGTTCTTC. The chain is built from TRBV5-1 and TRBJ2-1, with 10 bases identical to TRBD1. J lost 1 base, V lost 4 bases, and 8 bases had no gene match. This CDR3 is 17 amino acids long. Per germline, CDR1 SGHRS and CDR2 YFSETQ.

The chain employs TRBV9 and TRBJ1-1; 7 bases agree with TRBD1. J was trimmed by 6 bases and V by 5 bases; bases with no gene match: 10. CDR3 length: 14 residues. Germline CDR1 SGDLS, CDR2 YYNGEE. This CDR3 is CASSPGGPVAEAFF. CDR3 nucleotide sequence: TGTGCCAGCAGTCCAGGGGGGCCAGTGGCTGAAGCTTTCTTT.